These 24 T cell receptor beta chains originate from one sample sequenced in a study of CD4 and CD8 cells across lung adenocarcinoma regions. TCRdb called the PCR reads again in MiXCR, with one record for every CDR3 protein. Among approximately 9,000 distinct CDR3 sequences, over 45% were seen once, and the ten largest hold around 19%. The sequenced sample consisted of CD4+ T cells from the margin of a lung tumor. The receptor source for this set is a female donor with lung adenocarcinoma. The CD4 and CD8 labels of this study may be unreliable.

This chain joins TRBV6-2 or TRBV6-3 and TRBJ1-1; no reliable D call. This CDR3 contains 14 residues. From germline, CDR1 is MNHEY and CDR2 SVGEGT. The germline V and J ends were trimmed by 8 bases and 0 bases, with 13 bases remaining between them. The CDR3 loop reads CASFSRLMNTEAFF. CDR3 DNA: TGTGCCAGCTTCTCACGTCTGATGAACACTGAAGCTTTCTTT.

This clonotype was found a few times. V is TRBV27 and J is TRBJ2-3; a weak D match, TRBD2 (5 bases). V was pared by 6 bases and J by 2 bases, with 15 bases between. Germline CDR1 is MNHEY and CDR2 is SMNVEV (reference sequence). CDR3 length: 15 residues. CDR3 loop: CASRTGFQYTDTQYF. The DNA for the CDR3 is TGTGCCAGCAGGACGGGATTTCAATACACAGATACGCAGTATTTT.

This clonotype was picked up one time. The germline gene is not matched at one end of the junction; a read error may be the cause. This chain connects TRBV6-1 to TRBJ2-3, with unresolved D. The germline V gene encodes CDR1 MNHNS and CDR2 SASEGT. This CDR3 spans 15 amino acids. As DNA, the CDR3 is TGTGCCGGCAGAGGCGGCGGTGCCGGCCCAGATACGCAGTACTTT. Translating gives CAGRGGGAGPDTQYF.

This clonotype was counted only a few times. This chain links TRBV11-2 with TRBJ2-1; 7 bases align to TRBD1. This CDR3 has 14 amino acids. V lost 4 bases to trimming and J lost 9 bases; unmatched junction nucleotides: 9. Germline CDR1 is SGHAT and CDR2 is FQNNGV. The CDR3 spells CASSSITTGAEQFF. CDR3 coding DNA: TGTGCCAGCAGCTCAATTACTACAGGGGCTGAGCAGTTCTTC. Looking up the rest from reference TRBV11-2 and TRBJ2-1 gives the full variable domain: EAGVAQSPRYKIIEKRQSVAFWCNPISGHATLYWYQQILGQGPKLLIQFQNNGVVDDSQLPKDRFSAERLKGVDSTLKIQPAKLEDSAVYLCASSSITTGAEQFFGPGTRLTVL.

Notes on this clonotype: This could be a read error, since a much larger clone is one nucleotide away. The V and J genes are TRBV6-1 and TRBJ2-5; 8 bases fit TRBD1. The CDR3 contains 12 residues. Germline CDR1 is MNHNS and CDR2 is SASEGT. The CDR3 region has the DNA TGTGCCAGCAGGGGGACAGGAGAGACCCAGTTATTC. It translates to CASRGTGETQLF.

With regard to this clonotype: A junction boundary mismatches the germline segment, possibly from a read error. The J gene is TRBJ2-4, the V gene TRBV27, with 8 bases matching TRBD1. Germline V gene data show CDR1 as MNHEY and CDR2 as SMNVEV (reference sequence). There are 16 residues in the CDR3. CDR3 in amino acids: CASRFKGTGVTNTQYF. The CDR3 DNA reads as TGTGCCAGCAGATTTAAGGGGACAGGCGTAACAAACACTCAGTACTTC.

The CDR3 DNA reads TGTGCTAGTGGTTTGGTAGTAGGGTACGAGCAGTACTTC. This codes for CASGLVVGYEQYF. The gene calls are TRBV12-5 and TRBJ2-7; D remains ambiguous. Trimming removed 0 bases at V and 4 bases at J, with 7 bases between. The length of the CDR3 is 13 residues. The germline V gene encodes CDR1 LGHNT and CDR2 FRNRAP.

This clonotype was seen ten or more times. V gene TRBV6-5 combines with J gene TRBJ2-5; 9 bases fit TRBD2. J gave up 5 bases and V 11 bases, and 18 bases lay outside the gene matches. Germline CDR1 MNHEY, CDR2 SVGAGI. This CDR3 is 16 amino acids long. The CDR3 reads CAGQFGSGSRGETQYF. In DNA, the CDR3 is TGTGCCGGCCAGTTCGGTAGCGGGAGTAGGGGGGAGACCCAGTACTTC.

The rearrangement uses TRBV6-5 and TRBJ2-1, with 10 bases matching TRBD2. The tail of the sequence fits TRBJ2-5 better, so the J call may be wrong. The CDR3 runs 16 residues. From germline, CDR1 is MNHEY and CDR2 SVGAGI. CDR3 amino acids: CASSYASGSIKETQYF. The CDR3, as DNA: TGTGCCAGCAGTTACGCTAGCGGGAGTATCAAGGAGACCCAGTACTTC.

The chain joins TRBV6-2 or TRBV6-3 to TRBJ2-1, with 8 positions matching TRBD1. Matching the DNA end better, TRBJ2-5 makes the J call doubtful. The CDR3 extends over 15 amino acids. Germline V gene data show CDR1 as MNHEY and CDR2 as SVGEGT. The CDR3 loop reads CASSQPTGGWETQYF. The CDR3 DNA sequence: TGTGCCAGCAGTCAACCTACAGGGGGTTGGGAGACCCAGTACTTC.

The chain links TRBV4-1 to TRBJ2-6, with 7 positions matching TRBD1. The CDR3 runs to 17 residues. After removal of 3 bases from V and 1 base from J, the junction contained 6 bases not matched to a gene. In germline, CDR1 is MGHRA, CDR2 YSYEKL. The CDR3 spells CASSQASTGSGANVLTF. CDR3 coding DNA: TGCGCCAGCAGCCAGGCCTCGACAGGGTCTGGGGCCAACGTCCTGACTTTC.

At least ten counts were recorded for this clonotype. V usage is TRBV6-1 and J usage is TRBJ2-2; 9 bases are a match to TRBD2. The CDR3 has 15 amino acids. Germline values: CDR1 MNHNS, CDR2 SASEGT. Trimming cost V 6 bases and J 7 bases; bases outside gene matches: 9. This CDR3 is CASREFSGSFGELFF. Written as DNA, the CDR3 is TGTGCCAGCAGGGAATTTAGCGGGAGCTTCGGGGAGCTGTTTTTT.

This clonotype is medium-sized in the sample. V and J are TRBV6-1 and TRBJ2-3; TRBD2 matches 7 bases. The CDR3 totals 13 residues. CDR1 is MNHNS and CDR2 is SASEGT in the germline V gene. With 3 bases clipped from V and 4 bases from J, the junction kept 1 base outside the gene matches. The CDR3 nucleotides are TGTGCCAGCAGTGAGGCGGGGGCAGATACGCAGTATTTT. This sequence encodes CASSEAGADTQYF.

This clonotype was observed a handful of times. V is TRBV6-5 and J is TRBJ2-1, with D possibly TRBD2 on 6 matching bases. From germline, CDR1 is MNHEY and CDR2 SVGAGI. Deletions cut 6 bases from V and 10 bases from J, with 16 bases between. CDR3 length: 13 residues. CDR3 protein: CASSYRETYEQFF. In DNA, the CDR3 is TGTGCCAGCAGCTACCGGGAGACCTACGAGCAGTTCTTC.

V and J are TRBV6-1 and TRBJ2-2; possibly TRBD1 or TRBD2 for D (5 bases each). V shed 11 bases and J shed 16 bases, with 17 bases lying between them. The CDR3 runs to 10 residues. Looked up from germline, CDR1 is MNHNS and CDR2 is SASEGT. The CDR3 DNA reads TGTGCCGCAATCACCGGGGCGCAGTTTTTT. Amino acids: CAAITGAQFF.

The J gene is TRBJ2-7, the V gene TRBV27; D possibly uses TRBD1 or TRBD2 (7 bases each). CDR1 is MNHEY, CDR2 SMNVEV, per germline (reference sequence). V lost 10 bases and J 3 bases, leaving 19 bases between the germline ends. The CDR3 extends over 14 amino acids. The CDR3, as DNA: TGTGCCACCAGGGGGGGGGACAGTTACTACGAGCAGTACTTC. Translating gives CATRGGDSYYEQYF.

Regarding this clonotype: Germline is not matched at one junction end, which may reflect a read error. The chain combines TRBV6-1 with TRBJ2-2, with a tentative D call TRBD1 (6 bases). This CDR3 has 16 residues. CDR1 MNHNS and CDR2 SASEGT come from the germline V gene. The CDR3 sequence is CASSERAGANTGALYF. DNA for the CDR3: TGTGCCAGCAGTGAACGCGCAGGGGCGAACACCGGGGCGCTGTATTTT.

Comments on this clonotype: At one end, the junction sequence differs from germline, possibly due to a read error. The chain combines TRBV27 with TRBJ2-3; tentative D call: TRBD1 (5 bases). This CDR3 has 15 residues. Germline V gene sequence: CDR1 MNHEY, CDR2 SMNVEV (reference sequence). The CDR3 protein is CASSMGLGAKDTQYF. The CDR3 DNA follows: TGTGCCAGCAGTATGGGGCTGGGTGCCAAAGATACTCAGTACTTT.

Judged by abundance, this clonotype is large (0.1 to 1%). The chain is built from TRBV27 and TRBJ2-7; D is unclear. CDR3 size: 16 residues. Trimming pared 2 bases from V and 1 base from J, leaving 15 bases between. CDR1 and CDR2 (germline): MNHEY, SMNVEV (reference sequence). Here the CDR3 reads CASSLVGVALSYEQYF. The CDR3 DNA follows: TGTGCCAGCAGTTTAGTGGGCGTCGCTCTATCCTACGAGCAGTACTTC.

This clonotype was seen only once. V is TRBV10-1 and J is TRBJ2-3, with TRBD2 matching 8 bases. This CDR3 has 15 residues. Germline values: CDR1 WNHNN, CDR2 SYGVQD (reference sequence). The V segment lost 9 bases and the J segment 9 bases; nucleotides outside the gene matches: 17. The chain's CDR3 is CARGRGGLRGETQYF. The CDR3 DNA sequence: TGCGCCAGGGGCCGGGGGGGCCTAAGAGGAGAGACGCAGTATTTT.

The sample holds a few counts of this clonotype. The V and J genes are TRBV7-6 and TRBJ2-2, with unresolved D. Trimming removed 4 bases at V and 8 bases at J, with 17 bases between. Per the germline V gene, CDR1 is SGHVS and CDR2 is FNYEAQ. The CDR3 sequence is 15 residues long. CDR3: CASSSPLSRSGELFF. The CDR3 nucleotides read TGTGCCAGCAGCTCGCCCCTCTCGAGGTCGGGGGAGCTGTTTTTT.

By frequency in the sample, this clonotype is medium-sized. The chain carries TRBV6-4 and TRBJ2-1; 7 nucleotides align to TRBD2. Germline CDR1 MRHNA, CDR2 SNTAGT. This CDR3 is 18 amino acids long. J gave up 0 bases and V 4 bases, and 12 bases lay outside the gene matches. DNA of the CDR3: TGTGCCAGCAGTGTCCTTCCTAGCGGATCAGGCTCCTACAATGAGCAGTTCTTC. This translates into CASSVLPSGSGSYNEQFF.

At least ten counts were recorded for this clonotype. The CDR3 is CASSLGGSANFGQYF. The CDR3 bases are TGTGCCAGCAGTTTAGGGGGTAGCGCCAACTTTGGGCAGTATTTT. The chain uses TRBV12-3 or TRBV12-4 and TRBJ2-3, with a weak D call TRBD2 (5 bases). Trimming took 1 base from V and 11 from J, leaving 19 bases between them. The CDR3 runs to 15 residues.

This chain joins TRBV6-1 and TRBJ2-1, with TRBD2 as a possible D gene (5 bases). Germline CDR1 MNHNS, CDR2 SASEGT. V was shortened by 2 bases and J by 10 bases, with 21 bases between the two germline ends. The CDR3 totals 16 residues. The CDR3 loop reads CASSEYALASSYEQFF. CDR3 coding DNA: TGTGCCAGCAGTGAATATGCGCTAGCCAGCTCCTACGAGCAGTTCTTC.